What follows is one TCR beta chain and its context. This entry belongs to a study of blood T cell repertoires in COVID-19. Whole-study context: Italy, Spain and the United States were the sources of the convalescent and acute COVID-19 samples. PBMCs, B-cell-depleted T cells, or T cells were the source of the cDNA or gDNA that made up the material.

Authors' processing steps: Quantification of nucleated cells was approximated via reference gene primer amplification. Profiled with immunoSEQ multiplex PCR; TCRdb holds only in-frame clones, not every one. That table furnishes V, J and clone size, whereas the DNA furnished D and trimming. The sample lists some 80,000 clones; 88% were seen once. The germline CDR1 and CDR2 sequences are SGHAT and FQDESV (reference sequence). Losses at the gene ends were 5 bases for V and 5 bases for J; bases not matched to a gene: 6. CDR3 length: 14 amino acids. The receptor's source is a human donor in a cohort sampled during active COVID-19. Source material: peripheral blood. V usage is TRBV11-1 and J usage is TRBJ2-4; 7 bases align to TRBD1. The CDR3 region has the DNA TGTGCCAGCAGCCTACGGACAGGCCAAAACATTCAGTACTTC. It is translated as CASSLRTGQNIQYF.